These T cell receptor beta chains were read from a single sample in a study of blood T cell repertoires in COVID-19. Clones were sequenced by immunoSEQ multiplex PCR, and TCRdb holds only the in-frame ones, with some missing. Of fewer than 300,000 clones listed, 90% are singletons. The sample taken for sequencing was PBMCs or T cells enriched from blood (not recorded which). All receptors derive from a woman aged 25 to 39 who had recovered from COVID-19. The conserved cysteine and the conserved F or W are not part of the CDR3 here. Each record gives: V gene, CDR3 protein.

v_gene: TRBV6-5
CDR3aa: ASARGRGETQY

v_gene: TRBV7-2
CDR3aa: ASSLRTSRWTGELF

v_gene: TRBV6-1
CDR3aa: ASSVSQGASTDTQY

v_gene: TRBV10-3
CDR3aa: AISESTLGVSGYT

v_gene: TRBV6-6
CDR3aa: ASSSHTYLYNEQF

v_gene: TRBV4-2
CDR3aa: ASSQDGSGYGYT

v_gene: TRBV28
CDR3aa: ATGSGRTDTQY

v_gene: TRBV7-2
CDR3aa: ASSKGASGNTGELF

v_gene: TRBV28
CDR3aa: ASSSPSDRGRETQY

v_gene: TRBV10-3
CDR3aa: AINDRSPGYT

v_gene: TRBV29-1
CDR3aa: SVGRTGITDTQY

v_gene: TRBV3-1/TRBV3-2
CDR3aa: ASSQEGDRGGYT

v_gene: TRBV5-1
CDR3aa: ASSFLTGNYGYT

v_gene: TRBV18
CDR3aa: ASSSAGTSNQPQH

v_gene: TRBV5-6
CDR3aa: ASSGGGPNEQF

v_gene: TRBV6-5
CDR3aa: ASTKQGSNQPQH

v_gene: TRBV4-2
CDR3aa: ASSQEPGRDRNEQY

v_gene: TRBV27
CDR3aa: ASSGGGAPPNYGYT

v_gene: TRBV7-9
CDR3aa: ASSLVDRGKGGYT

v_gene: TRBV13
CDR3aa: ASSQGTGFYNSPLH

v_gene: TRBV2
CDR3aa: ASSAGLAALAYNEQF

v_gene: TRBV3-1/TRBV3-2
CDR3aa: ASSQQQDRNYGYT

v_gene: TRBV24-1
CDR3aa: ATSDTGTTYNEQF

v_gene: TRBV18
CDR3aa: ASSPMVGRVNEQF

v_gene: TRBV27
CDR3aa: ASSLRGQGSTDTQY

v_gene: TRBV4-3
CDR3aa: ASSQVRGFGTGHSGANVLT

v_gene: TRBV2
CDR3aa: ASIGTASSYEQY

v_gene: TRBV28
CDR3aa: ASRLLLGQGLNSPLH

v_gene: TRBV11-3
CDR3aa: ASSRHQGLVF